These 18 T cell receptor beta chains came from one sample sequenced in a study of beta chain features in type 1 diabetes. Isolated RNA was reverse transcribed in full, so expressed TCRB transcripts were sequenced. Here immunoSEQ multiplex PCR was the method, and the copy in TCRdb shows in-frame clones only, minus some. The data contain about 240,000 clones, around 26% of them singletons. The specimen sequenced was central memory CD4+ T cells from blood. These receptors came from a man aged 25-45 years in good health.

About this clone: A much more abundant neighbour one base away suggests this may be a read error. V is TRBV30 and J is TRBJ2-7, with D perhaps matching TRBD1 or TRBD2 (5 bases each). Germline-derived CDR1 and CDR2 are GTSNPN and SVGIG (reference sequence). The CDR3 extends over 12 amino acids. V was pared by 7 bases and J by 6 bases, with 16 bases between. The CDR3 spells CAYRGEGREQYF. The CDR3 DNA reads as TGTGCCTATAGGGGAGAGGGGCGCGAGCAGTACTTC.

The J gene is TRBJ1-4, the V gene TRBV15; no firm D call. The germline gives CDR1 LNHNV, CDR2 YYDKDF (reference sequence). Trimming stripped 2 bases from V and 3 bases from J, with 13 bases between. The CDR3 spans 16 residues. CDR3 in DNA: TGTGCCACCAGCAGATATCTTAACAGCCCTAATGAAAAACTGTTTTTT. Its translation is CATSRYLNSPNEKLFF.

The chain combines TRBV11-3 with TRBJ2-1, with 7 bases identical to TRBD2. The CDR3 totals 12 residues. V trimming: 3 bases; J trimming: 10 bases; junction bases outside the gene matches: 3. The germline V gene has CDR1 SGHNT and CDR2 YENEEA. Here the CDR3 reads CASSFERGEQFF. The CDR3 nucleotides are TGTGCCAGCAGCTTTGAGCGGGGCGAGCAGTTCTTC.

There are many counts of this clone. This chain links TRBV30 with TRBJ2-5; no clear D gene. The CDR3 totals 10 residues. Deletions cut 2 bases from V and 5 bases from J, with 3 bases between. In germline, CDR1 is GTSNPN, CDR2 SVGIG (reference sequence). This CDR3 reads CAWSHETQYF. The CDR3 coding sequence is TGTGCCTGGAGTCATGAGACCCAGTACTTC.

This chain joins TRBV6-6 and TRBJ2-5; D is possibly TRBD1 (5 bases). Germline V gives CDR1 MNHNY, CDR2 SVGAGI (reference sequence). The V end lost 6 bases, the J end lost 6 bases, and 11 bases lay between the germline ends. This CDR3 region has 12 residues. CDR3 in amino acids: CASRPQGKTQYF. The CDR3 DNA reads as TGTGCCAGCAGGCCTCAGGGAAAGACCCAGTACTTC.

This clone was seen only a few times. CDR3 sequence (DNA): TGTGCCAGCAGTTGGGGACGGCAACAAGAGACCCAGTACTTC. Its protein product is CASSWGRQQETQYF. The chain combines TRBV6-5 with TRBJ2-5, with D tentatively TRBD1 or TRBD2 (5 bases each). The CDR3 is 14 residues long. In germline, CDR1 is MNHEY, CDR2 SVGAGI. V lost 4 bases and J 2 bases, leaving 11 bases between the germline ends.

This chain connects TRBV5-4 to TRBJ1-2, with D perhaps matching TRBD1 (6 bases). Deletions cut 3 bases from V and 4 bases from J, with 19 bases between. CDR1 is SGHNT and CDR2 is YYREEE in the germline V gene (reference sequence). The CDR3 extends over 16 amino acids. CDR3 amino acids: CASSSGRGGSSYGYTF. CDR3 DNA: TGTGCCAGCAGCTCGGGCAGGGGAGGGAGTAGCTATGGCTACACCTTC.

The V gene is TRBV18, the J gene TRBJ2-3; D is uncertain. CDR3 length: 13 residues. CDR1 is KGHSH and CDR2 is LQKENI in the germline V gene. V lost 5 bases to trimming and J lost 2 bases, with 8 bases between them. The CDR3 DNA follows: TGTGCCAGCTCATCCCGGGTCACAGATACGCAGTATTTT. Its protein product is CASSSRVTDTQYF.

J is TRBJ1-2 and V is TRBV18; TRBD1 agrees at 10 bases. The V gene end was trimmed by 0 bases and the J gene end by 7 bases; junction bases not matched to a gene: 5. Germline assignment: CDR1 KGHSH and CDR2 LQKENI. The CDR3 contains 15 residues. For the CDR3, the DNA is TGTGCCAGCTCACCACCGGTTGGGGACAGGGGTGGCTACACCTTC. Protein product: CASSPPVGDRGGYTF.

This clone was detected only a few times. The chain recombines TRBV9 with TRBJ2-7; D perhaps matches TRBD1 (5 bases). There are 13 residues in the CDR3. The V end was cut by 0 bases, the J end by 6 bases, with 10 bases between. The germline V gene encodes CDR1 SGDLS and CDR2 YYNGEE. CDR3: CASSVVPGIEQYF. CDR3 nucleotides: TGTGCCAGCAGCGTAGTTCCAGGGATCGAGCAGTACTTC.

The chain couples TRBV7-2 to TRBJ2-7; 9 positions agree with TRBD2. The germline V gene has CDR1 SGHTA and CDR2 FQGNSA. The CDR3 runs to 18 residues. J was trimmed by 5 bases and V by 5 bases; bases with no gene match: 19. The CDR3 DNA reads TGTGCCAGCAGCCGCCGTGGACATAGCGGGGGCTCCGAGGACGAGCAGTACTTC. Amino acids: CASSRRGHSGGSEDEQYF.

The V and J genes are TRBV7-2 and TRBJ2-5; 7 bases match TRBD2. CDR3 size: 14 residues. CDR1 and CDR2 (germline): SGHTA, FQGNSA. The ends lost 5 bases at V and 7 bases at J; junction bases unmatched: 10. CDR3 DNA: TGTGCCAGCAGCCTAGGGAGGGGCTCGGGGACCCAGTACTTC. It codes for CASSLGRGSGTQYF.

The chain joins TRBV5-1 to TRBJ2-3; D ambiguous. Germline values: CDR1 SGHRS, CDR2 YFSETQ. The CDR3 is 12 amino acids. V dropped 4 bases and J dropped 7 bases, with 10 bases sitting between them. This CDR3 reads CASSLDLNTQYF. The CDR3 DNA follows: TGCGCCAGCAGCCTCGATCTGAATACGCAGTATTTT.

The chain employs TRBV23-1 and TRBJ1-1, with TRBD1 matching over 7 bases. TRBV23-1 is placed among ORFs of uncertain function. CDR3 length equals 15 residues. V lost 0 bases, J lost 5 bases, and 6 bases stayed unmatched. The CDR3 DNA is TGCGCCAGCAGTCAATCGACAGGGCCCCGAACTGAAGCTTTCTTT. This codes for CASSQSTGPRTEAFF.

This clone turned up a few times. V gene TRBV7-2 combines with J gene TRBJ2-5, with D hard to call. The CDR3 sequence is 14 residues long. Germline CDR1 is SGHTA and CDR2 is FQGNSA. Trimming pared 1 base from V and 5 bases from J, leaving 11 bases between. In DNA, the CDR3 is TGTGCCAGCAGCTTAGGGGCCGCCGGGGAGACCCAGTACTTC. This encodes CASSLGAAGETQYF.

On this clone: Other DNA sequences in the same sample also yield this CDR3. V gene TRBV29-1 combines with J gene TRBJ1-2, with a weak D call TRBD1 (5 bases). The germline V and J ends were trimmed by 3 bases and 4 bases, with 12 bases remaining between them. This CDR3 is 13 amino acids long. Germline V lookup: CDR1 SQVTM, CDR2 ANQGSEA. The chain's CDR3 is CSVDPGGFYGYTF. Here the CDR3 DNA reads TGCAGCGTTGATCCTGGGGGGTTCTATGGCTACACCTTC. Looking up the rest from reference TRBV29-1 and TRBJ1-2 gives the full variable domain: SAVISQKPSRDICQRGTSLTIQCQVDSQVTMMFWYRQQPGQSLTLIATANQGSEATYESGFVIDKFPISRPNLTFSTLTVSNMSPEDSSIYLCSVDPGGFYGYTFGSGTRLTVV.

This chain connects TRBV4-2 to TRBJ2-7; 7 bases map to TRBD1. The CDR3 contains 15 residues. In germline, CDR1 is LGHNA, CDR2 YNFKEQ. Germline trimming cut 4 bases from V and 5 bases from J; bases unmatched to any gene: 11. CDR3 region: CASSPGKGASHEQYF. As DNA, the CDR3 is TGTGCCAGCAGCCCCGGGAAGGGGGCTTCCCACGAGCAGTACTTC.

This clone occurred a few times. CDR3 bases: TGCGCCAGCAGCCAACCTGGGACAGGACGCAATCAGCCCCAGCATTTT. It encodes CASSQPGTGRNQPQHF. The chain employs TRBV4-1 and TRBJ1-5, with TRBD1 matching 8 bases. The J segment lost 2 bases and the V segment lost 2 bases, leaving 5 bases of the junction unmatched. CDR1 and CDR2 from the germline V gene are MGHRA and YSYEKL. The CDR3 has 16 residues.